The 2 T cell receptor beta chains in this list originate from one sample, sequenced in a study of T cells in Graves' hyperthyroidism and ophthalmopathy. The TCR beta CDR3 regions underwent amplification using RNA transcripts as the source. The HTBI primer set was used in a first-round RT-PCR of the TCR CDR3. Using its own MiXCR run on the multiplex PCR reads, TCRdb lists one record per CDR3 protein. The sample gives about 720,000 distinct CDR3 sequences, about 16% of which show up once; approximately 8.4% is in the top ten. The sequencing input was blood. The receptor source for this set is a man younger than 30 with Graves' hyperthyroidism.

This clonotype was seen ten or more times. J is TRBJ2-5 and V is TRBV5-6; 8 nucleotides agree with TRBD2. This CDR3 has 16 amino acids. The junction had 10 bases not matched to a gene; V was cut back by 1 base and J by 5 bases. The germline V gene has CDR1 SGHDT and CDR2 YYEEEE. The CDR3 nucleotides read TGTGCCAGCAGCTTGTCGGCTAGCGGGCCGCTTGAGACCCAGTACTTC. Translating it yields CASSLSASGPLETQYF. The variable domain in full, completed from reference TRBV5-6 and TRBJ2-5, reads DAGVTQSPTHLIKTRGQQVTLRCSPKSGHDTVSWYQQALGQGPQFIFQYYEEEERQRGNFPDRFSGHQFPNYSSELNVNALLLGDSALYLCASSLSASGPLETQYFGPGTRLLVL.

In its sample, this clonotype was seen many times. The chain employs TRBV11-2 and TRBJ2-4, with a possible D match to TRBD1 (6 bases). Trimming removed 1 base from V and 7 bases from J, with 11 bases in between. This CDR3 has 14 amino acids. CDR1 SGHAT and CDR2 FQNNGV come from the germline V gene. This chain's CDR3 is CASSLGTGMNIQYF. Written as DNA, the CDR3 is TGTGCCAGCAGCTTAGGCACAGGGATGAACATTCAGTACTTC. Full variable domain (outside the CDR3, taken from reference TRBV11-2 and TRBJ2-4): EAGVAQSPRYKIIEKRQSVAFWCNPISGHATLYWYQQILGQGPKLLIQFQNNGVVDDSQLPKDRFSAERLKGVDSTLKIQPAKLEDSAVYLCASSLGTGMNIQYFGAGTRLSVL.